A single sample is the source of the 9 T cell receptor beta chains below, sequenced in a study of blood T cell repertoires in COVID-19. The table came from immunoSEQ multiplex PCR; TCRdb's copy has only in-frame clones and leaves some out. The repertoire consists of over 150,000 clones, with more than 75% occurring once and the leading ten covering 1% to 1.2%. Sequenced input: peripheral blood. The receptors were sampled from a man between 40 and 49 years old with acute or convalescent COVID-19.

The DNA for the CDR3 is TGCGCCAGCAGCTTGACCCGGACAGGGATTAATGAAAAACTGTTTTTT. Protein product: CASSLTRTGINEKLFF. The gene calls are TRBV5-1 and TRBJ1-4; 8 bases line up with TRBD1. The germline CDR1 and CDR2 sequences are SGHRS and YFSETQ. The V and J ends lost 1 base and 4 bases, in that order; junction bases with no gene match: 6. This CDR3 contains 16 residues.

V usage is TRBV27 and J usage is TRBJ1-1, with D tentatively TRBD1 (6 bases). This CDR3 contains 15 residues. Germline CDR1 is MNHEY and CDR2 is SMNVEV (reference sequence). The V and J ends lost 5 bases and 2 bases respectively, with 15 bases between them. CDR3 nucleotides: TGTGCCAGCAGTCTAAACGTACAGGGTAACACTGAAGCTTTCTTT. Amino acids: CASSLNVQGNTEAFF.

The chain couples TRBV28 to TRBJ2-5; unclear D gene. The V and J ends lost 3 bases and 4 bases respectively, with 12 bases between them. Germline CDR1 and CDR2: MDHEN and SYDVKM. The CDR3 consists of 14 residues. CDR3 DNA sequence: TGTGCCAGCAGTTTTTCTATGAGCACAGAGACCCAGTACTTC. Encoded protein: CASSFSMSTETQYF.

This clone was seen just once. V is TRBV15 and J is TRBJ2-7; 11 positions match TRBD2. V lost 1 base to trimming and J lost 2 bases; unmatched junction nucleotides: 1. Per germline, CDR1 LNHNV and CDR2 YYDKDF (reference sequence). The CDR3 is 15 residues long. The CDR3 spells CATSRALAGAYEQYF. The CDR3 DNA follows: TGTGCCACCAGCAGAGCACTAGCGGGGGCCTACGAGCAGTACTTC.

V gene TRBV2 combines with J gene TRBJ1-1, with TRBD1 matching 8 bases. CDR3 length equals 13 residues. The germline V gene has CDR1 SNHLY and CDR2 FYNNEI. J was trimmed by 5 bases and V by 6 bases; bases with no gene match: 5. The CDR3 bases are TGTGCCAGCAGCGTGGACAGGGAGACTGAAGCTTTCTTT. This encodes CASSVDRETEAFF.

The chain combines TRBV2 with TRBJ2-7; 8 positions match TRBD1. Germline lookup yields CDR1 SNHLY and CDR2 FYNNEI. The CDR3 loop spans 16 amino acids. Germline trimming cut 8 bases from V and 1 base from J; bases unmatched to any gene: 13. The CDR3 nucleotides are TGTGCCAGCTGCTGCTCTGTTACAGGGGGATCCTACGAGCAGTACTTC. Protein product: CASCCSVTGGSYEQYF.

This clone was seen a single time. The gene calls are TRBV5-8 and TRBJ1-2; D uncertain. V lost 0 bases to trimming and J lost 8 bases, with 11 bases between them. This CDR3 is built from 13 residues. CDR1 and CDR2 (germline): SGHTS, YDEGEE. CDR3 protein: CASSLARGSGYTF. As DNA, the CDR3 is TGTGCCAGCAGCTTGGCTCGGGGAAGCGGCTACACCTTC.

This chain joins TRBV9 and TRBJ1-1; the D gene is possibly TRBD1 (5 bases). V was cut by 2 bases and J by 1 base, with 9 bases left in between. Per germline, CDR1 SGDLS and CDR2 YYNGEE. CDR3 length: 14 residues. DNA of the CDR3: TGTGCCAGCAGCGTGGCCGGGGGGAACACTGAAGCTTTCTTT. Protein product: CASSVAGGNTEAFF.

The table lists this clone with a count of one. This chain connects TRBV3-1 (or the pseudogene TRBV3-2) to TRBJ1-4; 9 nucleotides line up with TRBD1. The germline CDR1 and CDR2 sequences are LGHDT and YNNKEL (reference sequence). This CDR3 is 14 amino acids long. V trimming: 4 bases; J trimming: 8 bases; junction bases outside the gene matches: 5. In DNA form, the CDR3 reads TGTGCCAGCAGCCTGGGGACAGGGTCGGAAAAACTGTTTTTT. Its protein is CASSLGTGSEKLFF.